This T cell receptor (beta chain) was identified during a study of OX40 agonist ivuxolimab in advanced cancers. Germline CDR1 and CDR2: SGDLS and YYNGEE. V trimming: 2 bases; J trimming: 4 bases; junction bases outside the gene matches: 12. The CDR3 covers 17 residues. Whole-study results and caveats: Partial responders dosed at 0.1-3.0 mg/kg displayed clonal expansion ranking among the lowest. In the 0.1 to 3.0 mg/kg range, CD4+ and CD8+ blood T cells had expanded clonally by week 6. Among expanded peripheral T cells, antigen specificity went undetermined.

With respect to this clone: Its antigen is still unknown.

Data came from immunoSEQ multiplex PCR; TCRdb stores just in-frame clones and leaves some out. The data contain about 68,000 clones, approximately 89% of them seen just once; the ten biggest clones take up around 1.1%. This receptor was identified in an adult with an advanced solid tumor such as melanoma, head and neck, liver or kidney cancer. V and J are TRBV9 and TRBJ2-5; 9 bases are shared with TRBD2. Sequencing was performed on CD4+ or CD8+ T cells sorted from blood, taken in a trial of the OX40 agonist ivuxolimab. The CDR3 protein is CASSVALAGPTGETQYF. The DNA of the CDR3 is TGTGCCAGCAGCGTCGCGCTAGCGGGACCCACCGGAGAGACCCAGTACTTC.